This T cell receptor (beta chain) was sequenced during a study of T cells in Graves' hyperthyroidism and ophthalmopathy. The V end was cut by 0 bases, the J end by 3 bases, with 10 bases between. The CDR3 loop spans 15 amino acids. This clonotype has a count of ten or more. What it binds is not known. Ophthalmopathy cases scored 3 or more on the Clinical Activity Score and 4 or more on NOSPECS grade, with duration below 3 months. Template material for amplifying TCR beta CDR3 regions consisted of RNA transcripts. The TCR CDR3 was amplified in a first-round RT-PCR using the HTBI primer set. In TCRdb, the multiplex PCR reads were re-called with MiXCR into one record per CDR3 protein. The table shows approximately 400,000 distinct CDR3 sequences, with approximately 15% occurring only once. Study observations and caveats: Blood also carried most thyroid clonotypes expanded above 0.001. A median approximately 6.5 months before onset, the model predicted ophthalmopathy. Classification by a 13 V-J model distinguished ophthalmopathy from stable hyperthyroidism.

The sequencing input was blood. The chain joins TRBV12-3 or TRBV12-4 to TRBJ2-3; a possible D gene is TRBD2 (6 bases). This receptor was identified in a woman in her 30s with Graves' ophthalmopathy. CDR3 sequence reads: CASSLAVGRTDTQYF. CDR3 nucleotides: TGTGCCAGCAGTTTAGCTGTTGGGAGGACAGATACGCAGTATTTT.